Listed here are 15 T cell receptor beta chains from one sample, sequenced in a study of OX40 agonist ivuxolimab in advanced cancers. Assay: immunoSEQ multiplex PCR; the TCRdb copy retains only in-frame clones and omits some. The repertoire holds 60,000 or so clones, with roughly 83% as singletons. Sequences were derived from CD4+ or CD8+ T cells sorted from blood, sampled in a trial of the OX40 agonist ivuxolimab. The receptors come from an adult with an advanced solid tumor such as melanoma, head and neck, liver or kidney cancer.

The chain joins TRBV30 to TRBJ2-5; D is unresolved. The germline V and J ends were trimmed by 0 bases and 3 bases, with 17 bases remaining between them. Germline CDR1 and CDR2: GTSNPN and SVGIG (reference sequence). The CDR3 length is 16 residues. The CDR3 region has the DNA TGTGCCTGGAGTGTTGGGCCCGATGTAACAAAAGAGACCCAGTACTTC. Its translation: CAWSVGPDVTKETQYF.

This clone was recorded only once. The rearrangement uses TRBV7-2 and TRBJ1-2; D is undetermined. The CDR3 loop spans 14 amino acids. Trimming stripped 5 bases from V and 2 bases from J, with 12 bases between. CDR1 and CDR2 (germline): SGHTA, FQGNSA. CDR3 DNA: TGTGCCAGCAGCGTAGGGAATGGGAACTATGGCTACACCTTC. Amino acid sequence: CASSVGNGNYGYTF.

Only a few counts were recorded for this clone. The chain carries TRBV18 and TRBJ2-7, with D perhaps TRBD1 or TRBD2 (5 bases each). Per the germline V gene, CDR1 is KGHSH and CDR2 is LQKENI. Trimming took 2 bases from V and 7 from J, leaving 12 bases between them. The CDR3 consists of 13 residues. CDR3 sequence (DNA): TGTGCCAGCTCACCAACCGGGACGAGTGAGCAGTACTTC. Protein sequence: CASSPTGTSEQYF.

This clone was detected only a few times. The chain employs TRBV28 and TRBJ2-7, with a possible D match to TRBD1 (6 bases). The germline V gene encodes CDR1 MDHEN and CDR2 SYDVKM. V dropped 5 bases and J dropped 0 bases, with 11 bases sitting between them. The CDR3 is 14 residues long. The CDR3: CASSPWTDSYEQYF. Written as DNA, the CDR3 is TGTGCCAGCAGTCCTTGGACAGACTCCTACGAGCAGTACTTC.

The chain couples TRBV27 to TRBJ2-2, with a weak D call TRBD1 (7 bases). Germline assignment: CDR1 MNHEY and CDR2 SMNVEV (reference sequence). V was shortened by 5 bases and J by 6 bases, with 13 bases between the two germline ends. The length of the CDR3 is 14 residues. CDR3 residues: CASSIQGGAGELFF. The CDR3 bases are TGTGCCAGCAGTATTCAGGGGGGAGCCGGGGAGCTGTTTTTT.

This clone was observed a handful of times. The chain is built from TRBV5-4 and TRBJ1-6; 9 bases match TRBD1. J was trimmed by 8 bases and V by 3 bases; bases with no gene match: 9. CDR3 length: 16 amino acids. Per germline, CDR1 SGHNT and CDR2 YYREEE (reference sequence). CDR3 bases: TGTGCCAGCAGCTCGCCCCCGGGACAGGGTTATTCACCCCTCCACTTT. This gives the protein CASSSPPGQGYSPLHF.

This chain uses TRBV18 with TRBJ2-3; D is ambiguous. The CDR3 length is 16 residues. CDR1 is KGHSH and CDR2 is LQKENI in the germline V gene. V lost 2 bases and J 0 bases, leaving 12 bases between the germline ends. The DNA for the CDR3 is TGTGCCAGCTCACCAGGCCAAATAACTAGCACAGATACGCAGTATTTT. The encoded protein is CASSPGQITSTDTQYF.

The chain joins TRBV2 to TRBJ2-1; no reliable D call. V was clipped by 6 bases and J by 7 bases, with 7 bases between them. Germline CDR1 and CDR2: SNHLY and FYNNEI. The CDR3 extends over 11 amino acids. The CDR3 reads CASSRANEQFF. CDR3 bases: TGTGCCAGCAGCCGCGCTAATGAGCAGTTCTTC.

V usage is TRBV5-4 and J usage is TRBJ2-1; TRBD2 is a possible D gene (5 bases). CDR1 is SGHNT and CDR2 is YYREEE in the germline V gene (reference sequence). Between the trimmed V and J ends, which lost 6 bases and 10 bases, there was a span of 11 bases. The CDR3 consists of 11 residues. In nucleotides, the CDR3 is TGTGCCAGCAAGGGAGCCGAGGAGCAGTTCTTC. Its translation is CASKGAEEQFF.

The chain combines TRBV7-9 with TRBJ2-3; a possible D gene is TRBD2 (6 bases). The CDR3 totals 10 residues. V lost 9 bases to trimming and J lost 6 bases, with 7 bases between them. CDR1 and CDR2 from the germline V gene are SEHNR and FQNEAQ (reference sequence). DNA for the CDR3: TGTGCCAGTGGGGGGGATACGCAGTATTTT. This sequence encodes CASGGDTQYF.

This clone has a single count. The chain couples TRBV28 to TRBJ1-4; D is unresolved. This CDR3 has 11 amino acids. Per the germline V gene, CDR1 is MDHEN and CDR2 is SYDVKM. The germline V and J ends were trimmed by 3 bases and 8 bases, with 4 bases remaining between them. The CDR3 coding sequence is TGTGCCAGCAGTTTTGGGGAAAAACTGTTTTTT. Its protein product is CASSFGEKLFF.

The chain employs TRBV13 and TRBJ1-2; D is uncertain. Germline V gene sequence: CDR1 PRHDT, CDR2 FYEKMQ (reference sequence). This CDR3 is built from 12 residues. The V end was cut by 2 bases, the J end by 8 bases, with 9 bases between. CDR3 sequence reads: CASSLWGTGYTF. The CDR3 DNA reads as TGTGCCAGCAGCTTATGGGGTACAGGCTACACCTTC.

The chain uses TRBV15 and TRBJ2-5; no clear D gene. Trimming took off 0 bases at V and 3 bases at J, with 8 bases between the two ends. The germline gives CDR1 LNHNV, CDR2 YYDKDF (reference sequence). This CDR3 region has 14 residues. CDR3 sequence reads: CATSRDRAEETQYF. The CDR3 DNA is TGTGCCACCAGCAGAGATCGGGCAGAAGAGACCCAGTACTTC.

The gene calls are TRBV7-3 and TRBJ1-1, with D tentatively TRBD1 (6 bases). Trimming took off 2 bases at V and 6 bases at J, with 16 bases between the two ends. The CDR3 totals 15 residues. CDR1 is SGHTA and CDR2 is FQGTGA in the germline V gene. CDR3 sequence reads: CASSLGGPGASEAFF. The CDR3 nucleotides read TGTGCCAGCAGCTTAGGCGGTCCGGGGGCGTCTGAAGCTTTCTTT.

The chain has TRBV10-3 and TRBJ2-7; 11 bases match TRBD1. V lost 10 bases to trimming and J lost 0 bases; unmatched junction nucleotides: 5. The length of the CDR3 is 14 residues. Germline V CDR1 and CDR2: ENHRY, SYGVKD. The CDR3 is CATAGTGGSYEQYF. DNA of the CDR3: TGTGCCACCGCCGGGACAGGGGGCTCCTACGAGCAGTACTTC.